This T cell receptor beta chain was identified in a study of early T cells in non-severe SARS-CoV-2 infection. Study background: Sequenced bulk RNA came from whole blood that was unsorted, and chains were unpaired.

The germline V and J ends were trimmed by 5 bases and 5 bases, with 9 bases remaining between them. The CDR3 length is 12 residues. Germline CDR1 reads SEHNR; CDR2 reads FQNEAQ (reference sequence). This clonotype came up many times. TCRdb reanalysed the 5' RACE reads using MiXCR and keeps one entry per CDR3 protein. The sample consists of tens of thousands of distinct CDR3 sequences, about 12% of them appearing once. Input material: whole blood. This sequence joins TRBV7-9 and TRBJ1-2; no firm D call. The sequence came from an adult who was a healthcare worker with PCR-confirmed SARS-CoV-2 infection or an uninfected control (not recorded which). CDR3 nucleotides: TGTGCCAGCAGCCCCGGGCAGTATGGCTACACCTTC. Protein: CASSPGQYGYTF.